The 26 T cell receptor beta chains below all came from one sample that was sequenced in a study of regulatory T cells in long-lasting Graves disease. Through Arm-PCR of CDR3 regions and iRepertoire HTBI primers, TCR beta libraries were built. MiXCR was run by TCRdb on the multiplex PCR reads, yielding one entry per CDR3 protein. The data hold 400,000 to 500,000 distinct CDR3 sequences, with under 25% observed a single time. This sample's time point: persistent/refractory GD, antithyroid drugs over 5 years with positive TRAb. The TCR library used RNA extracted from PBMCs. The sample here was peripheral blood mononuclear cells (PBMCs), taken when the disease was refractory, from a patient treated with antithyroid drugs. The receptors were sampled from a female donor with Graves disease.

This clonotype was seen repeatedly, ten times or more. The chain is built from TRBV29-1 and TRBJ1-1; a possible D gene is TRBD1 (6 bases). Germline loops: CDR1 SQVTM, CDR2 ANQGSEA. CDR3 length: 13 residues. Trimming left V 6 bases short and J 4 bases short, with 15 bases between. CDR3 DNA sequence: TGCAGCGTCAAACAGGGCCGGGGCACTGAAGCTTTCTTT. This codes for CSVKQGRGTEAFF.

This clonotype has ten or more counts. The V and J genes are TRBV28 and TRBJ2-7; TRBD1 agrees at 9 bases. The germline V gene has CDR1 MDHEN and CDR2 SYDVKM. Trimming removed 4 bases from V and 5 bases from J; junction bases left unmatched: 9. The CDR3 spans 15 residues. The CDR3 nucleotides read TGTGCCAGCAGTTCCCCCGGACAGGGGTCCCACGAGCAGTACTTC. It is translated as CASSSPGQGSHEQYF.

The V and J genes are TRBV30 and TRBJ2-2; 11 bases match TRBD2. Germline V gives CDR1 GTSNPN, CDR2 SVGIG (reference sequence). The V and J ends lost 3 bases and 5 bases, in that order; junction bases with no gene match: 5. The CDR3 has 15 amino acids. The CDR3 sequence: CAWRLSGRGTGELFF. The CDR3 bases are TGTGCCTGGAGGCTTAGCGGGAGGGGGACCGGGGAGCTGTTTTTT.

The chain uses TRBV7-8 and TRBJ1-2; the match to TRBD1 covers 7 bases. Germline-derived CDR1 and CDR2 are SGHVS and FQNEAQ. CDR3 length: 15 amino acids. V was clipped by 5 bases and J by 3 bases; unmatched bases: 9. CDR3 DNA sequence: TGTGCCAGCAGCCCGGACTATGGACAGGACTATGGCTACACCTTC. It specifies CASSPDYGQDYGYTF.

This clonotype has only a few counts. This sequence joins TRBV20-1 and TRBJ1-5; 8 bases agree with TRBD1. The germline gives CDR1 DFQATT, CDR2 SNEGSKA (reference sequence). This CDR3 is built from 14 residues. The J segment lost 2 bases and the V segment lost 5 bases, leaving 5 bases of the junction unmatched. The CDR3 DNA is TGCAGTGCTCCGGACAGGGCCGGCAATCAGCCCCAGCATTTT. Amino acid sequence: CSAPDRAGNQPQHF.

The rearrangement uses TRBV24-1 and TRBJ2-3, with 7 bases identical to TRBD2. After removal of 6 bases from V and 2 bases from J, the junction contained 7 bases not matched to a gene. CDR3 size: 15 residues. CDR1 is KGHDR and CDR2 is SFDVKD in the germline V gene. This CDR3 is CATSRAGSFTDTQYF. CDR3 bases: TGTGCCACCAGTCGAGCGGGGAGCTTCACAGATACGCAGTATTTT.

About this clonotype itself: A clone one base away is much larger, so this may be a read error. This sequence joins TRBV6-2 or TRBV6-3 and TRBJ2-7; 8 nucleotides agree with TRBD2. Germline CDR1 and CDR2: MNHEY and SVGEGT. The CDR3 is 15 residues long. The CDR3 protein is CASSEYGGGTYKQYF. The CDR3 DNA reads TGTGCCAGCAGTGAATACGGCGGGGGGACCTACAAGCAGTACTTC.

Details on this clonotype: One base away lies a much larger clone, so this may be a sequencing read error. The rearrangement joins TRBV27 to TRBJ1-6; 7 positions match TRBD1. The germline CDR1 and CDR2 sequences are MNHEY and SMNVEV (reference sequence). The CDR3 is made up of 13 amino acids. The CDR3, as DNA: TGTGCCAGTTACAGGGGTTATAATTCAGCCCTCCACTTT. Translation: CASYRGYNSALHF.

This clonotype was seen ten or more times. The CDR3 DNA is TGTGCCAGCAGCTCCCCACCGGGGACTAGCGGGAGCAGACAGACCCAGTACTTC. Protein sequence: CASSSPPGTSGSRQTQYF. V gene TRBV11-3 combines with J gene TRBJ2-5, with 14 bases matching TRBD2. After removal of 4 bases from V and 6 bases from J, the junction contained 13 bases not matched to a gene. This CDR3 contains 18 residues. Looked up from germline, CDR1 is SGHNT and CDR2 is YENEEA. The whole variable domain, remainder taken from reference TRBV11-3 and TRBJ2-5, is EAGVVQSPRYKIIEKKQPVAFWCNPISGHNTLYWYLQNLGQGPELLIRYENEEAVDDSQLPKDRFSAERLKGVDSTLKIQPAELGDSAVYLCASSSPPGTSGSRQTQYFGPGTRLLVL.

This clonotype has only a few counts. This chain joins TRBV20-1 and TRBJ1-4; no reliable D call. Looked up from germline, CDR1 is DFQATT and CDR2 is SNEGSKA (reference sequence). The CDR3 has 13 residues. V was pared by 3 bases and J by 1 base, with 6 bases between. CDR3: CSASGETNEKLFF. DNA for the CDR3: TGCAGTGCTAGTGGGGAAACTAATGAAAAACTGTTTTTT.

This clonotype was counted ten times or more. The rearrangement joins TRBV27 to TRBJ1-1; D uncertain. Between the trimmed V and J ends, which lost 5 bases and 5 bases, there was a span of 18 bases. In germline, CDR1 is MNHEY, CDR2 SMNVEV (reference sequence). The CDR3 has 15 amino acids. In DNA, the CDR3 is TGTGCCAGCAGTCGACTCGGCGGGAGCGGTACTGAAGCTTTCTTT. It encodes CASSRLGGSGTEAFF.

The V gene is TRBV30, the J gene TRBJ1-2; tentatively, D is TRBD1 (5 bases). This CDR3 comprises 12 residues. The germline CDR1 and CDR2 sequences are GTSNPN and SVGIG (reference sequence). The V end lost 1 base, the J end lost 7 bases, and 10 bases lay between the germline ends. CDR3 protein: CAWSGAGTGYTF. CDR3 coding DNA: TGTGCCTGGAGTGGGGCAGGGACTGGCTACACCTTC. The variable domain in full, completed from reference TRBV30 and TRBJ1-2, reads SQTIHQWPATLVQPVGSPLSLECTVEGTSNPNLYWYRQAAGRGLQLLFYSVGIGQISSEVPQNLSASRPQDRQFILSSKKLLLSDSGFYLCAWSGAGTGYTFGSGTRLTVV.

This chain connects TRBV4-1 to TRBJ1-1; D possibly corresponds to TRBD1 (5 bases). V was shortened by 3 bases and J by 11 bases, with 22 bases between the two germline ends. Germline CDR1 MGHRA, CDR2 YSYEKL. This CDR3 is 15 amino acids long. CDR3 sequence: CASSQAIPPGFYAFF. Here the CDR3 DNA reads TGCGCCAGCAGCCAGGCTATACCACCAGGGTTCTACGCTTTCTTT.

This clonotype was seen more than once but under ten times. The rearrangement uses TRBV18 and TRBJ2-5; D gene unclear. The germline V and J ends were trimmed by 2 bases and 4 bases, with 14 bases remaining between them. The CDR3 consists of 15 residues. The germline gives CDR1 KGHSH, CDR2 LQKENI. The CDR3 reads CASSPRPSTPETQYF. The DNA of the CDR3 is TGTGCCAGCTCACCAAGACCCTCCACCCCAGAGACCCAGTACTTC.

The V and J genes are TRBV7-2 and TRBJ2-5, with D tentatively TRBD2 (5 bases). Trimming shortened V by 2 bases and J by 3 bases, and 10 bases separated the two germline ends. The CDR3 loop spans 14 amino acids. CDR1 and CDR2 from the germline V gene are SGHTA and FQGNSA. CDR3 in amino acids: CASSLTGKEETQYF. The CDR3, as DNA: TGTGCCAGCAGCTTAACGGGGAAAGAAGAGACCCAGTACTTC.

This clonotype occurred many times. In nucleotides, the CDR3 is TGTGCCAGCAGTTTTGGTACTAGCGGCAGCTCCTACGAGCAGTACTTC. Translation: CASSFGTSGSSYEQYF. This chain connects TRBV12-3 or TRBV12-4 to TRBJ2-7; 8 bases align to TRBD2. V trimming: 3 bases; J trimming: 0 bases; junction bases outside the gene matches: 7. The CDR3 totals 16 residues.

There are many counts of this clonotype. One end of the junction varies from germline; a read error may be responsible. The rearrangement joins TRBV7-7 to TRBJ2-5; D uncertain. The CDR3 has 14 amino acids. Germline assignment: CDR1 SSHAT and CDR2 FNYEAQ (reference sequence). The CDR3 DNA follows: TGTGCTAGCAGCTTAGCCCCGTACCAAGAGACCCAGTACTTC. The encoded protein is CASSLAPYQETQYF. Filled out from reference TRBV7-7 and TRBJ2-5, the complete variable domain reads GAGVSQSPRYKVTKRGQDVTLRCDPISSHATLYWYQQALGQGPEFLTYFNYEAQPDKSGLPSDRFSAERPEGSISTLTIQRTEQRDSAMYRCASSLAPYQETQYFGPGTRLLVL.

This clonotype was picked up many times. CDR3 sequence reads: CASSVSGTYYNEQFF. The CDR3, as DNA: TGTGCCAGCAGTGTCTCCGGGACCTACTACAATGAGCAGTTCTTC. This chain links TRBV25-1 with TRBJ2-1; the D call may be TRBD1 or TRBD2 (5 bases each). This CDR3 contains 15 residues. CDR1 and CDR2 (germline): MGHDK, SYGVNS. Between the trimmed V and J ends, which lost 4 bases and 3 bases, there was a span of 13 bases.

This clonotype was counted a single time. The CDR3 reads CAWNVGAGNTIYF. In nucleotides, the CDR3 is TGTGCCTGGAACGTCGGGGCTGGAAACACCATATATTTT. J is TRBJ1-3 and V is TRBV30, with D unresolved. The CDR3 covers 13 residues. The germline V and J ends were trimmed by 4 bases and 2 bases, with 9 bases remaining between them. Looked up from germline, CDR1 is GTSNPN and CDR2 is SVGIG (reference sequence). Full variable domain (rest looked up from reference TRBV30 and TRBJ1-3): SQTIHQWPATLVQPVGSPLSLECTVEGTSNPNLYWYRQAAGRGLQLLFYSVGIGQISSEVPQNLSASRPQDRQFILSSKKLLLSDSGFYLCAWNVGAGNTIYFGEGSWLTVV.

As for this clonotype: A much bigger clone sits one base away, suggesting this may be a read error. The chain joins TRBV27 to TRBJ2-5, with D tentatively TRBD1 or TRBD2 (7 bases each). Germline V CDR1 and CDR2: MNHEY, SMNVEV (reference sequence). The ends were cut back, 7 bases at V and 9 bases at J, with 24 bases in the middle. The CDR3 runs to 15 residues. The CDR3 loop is CASTEQGGVGEAQYF. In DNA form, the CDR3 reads TGTGCCAGCACCGAGCAGGGGGGGGTGGGGGAGGCCCAGTACTTC.

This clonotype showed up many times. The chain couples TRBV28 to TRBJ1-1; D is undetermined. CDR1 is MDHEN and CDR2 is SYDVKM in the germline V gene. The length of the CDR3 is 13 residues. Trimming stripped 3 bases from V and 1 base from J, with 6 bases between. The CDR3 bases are TGTGCCAGCAGTTTGATTTCGAACACTGAAGCTTTCTTT. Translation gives CASSLISNTEAFF.

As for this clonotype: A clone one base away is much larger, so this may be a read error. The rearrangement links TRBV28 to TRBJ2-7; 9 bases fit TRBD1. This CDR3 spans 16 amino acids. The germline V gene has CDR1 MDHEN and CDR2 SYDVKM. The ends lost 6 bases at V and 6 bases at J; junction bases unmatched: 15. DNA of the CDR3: TGTGCCAGCAGCCCCTCTCCGGGACAGGGACTATGCGAGCAGTACTTC. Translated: CASSPSPGQGLCEQYF. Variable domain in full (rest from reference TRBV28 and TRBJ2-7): DVKVTQSSRYLVKRTGEKVFLECVQDMDHENMFWYRQDPGLGLRLIYFSYDVKMKEKGDIPEGYSVSREKKERFSLILESASTNQTSMYLCASSPSPGQGLCEQYFGPGTRLTVT.

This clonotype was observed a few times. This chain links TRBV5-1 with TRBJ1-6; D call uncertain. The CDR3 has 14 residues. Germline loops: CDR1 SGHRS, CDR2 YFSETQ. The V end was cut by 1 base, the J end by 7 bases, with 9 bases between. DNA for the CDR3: TGCGCCAGCAGCTTGCTATCCGGGAATTCACCCCTCCACTTT. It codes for CASSLLSGNSPLHF. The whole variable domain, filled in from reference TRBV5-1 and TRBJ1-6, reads KAGVTQTPRYLIKTRGQQVTLSCSPISGHRSVSWYQQTPGQGLQFLFEYFSETQRNKGNFPGRFSGRQFSNSRSEMNVSTLELGDSALYLCASSLLSGNSPLHFGNGTRLTVT.

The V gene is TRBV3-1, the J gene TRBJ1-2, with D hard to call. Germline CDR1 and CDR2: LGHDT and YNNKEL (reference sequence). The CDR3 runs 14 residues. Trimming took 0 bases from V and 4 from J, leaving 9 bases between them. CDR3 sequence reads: CASSQDGRFYGYTF. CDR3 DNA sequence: TGTGCCAGCAGCCAAGATGGGCGGTTCTATGGCTACACCTTC.

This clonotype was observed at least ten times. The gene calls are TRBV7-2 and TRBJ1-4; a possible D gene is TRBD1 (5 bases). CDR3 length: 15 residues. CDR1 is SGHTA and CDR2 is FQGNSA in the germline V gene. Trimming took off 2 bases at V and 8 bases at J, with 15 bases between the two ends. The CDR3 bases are TGTGCCAGCAGCTTATCTCCAGGGAAAGGGGAAAAACTGTTTTTT. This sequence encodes CASSLSPGKGEKLFF.

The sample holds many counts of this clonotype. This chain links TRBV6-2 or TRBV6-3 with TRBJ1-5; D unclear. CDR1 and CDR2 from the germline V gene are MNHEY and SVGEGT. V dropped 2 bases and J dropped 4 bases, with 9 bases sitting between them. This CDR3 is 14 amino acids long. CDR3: CASSYVSENQPQHF. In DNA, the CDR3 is TGTGCCAGCAGTTACGTTTCGGAAAATCAGCCCCAGCATTTT.